Presented here are 12 T cell receptor beta chains from one specimen sequenced in a study of T cells in Graves' hyperthyroidism and ophthalmopathy. The TCR beta CDR3 regions underwent amplification using RNA transcripts as the source. The HTBI primer set served for first-round RT-PCR of the TCR CDR3. TCRdb redid the calling of the multiplex PCR reads with MiXCR, one entry per CDR3 protein. The profile covers hundreds of thousands of distinct CDR3 sequences, with 15% to 20% appearing a single time and 3% to 4.5% taken by the ten largest. The sequenced sample consisted of blood. All receptors derive from a woman in her twenties or thirties with Graves' hyperthyroidism.

The genes are TRBV4-2 and TRBJ1-1, with no clear D. Germline lookup yields CDR1 LGHNA and CDR2 YNFKEQ. The ends were cut back, 0 bases at V and 7 bases at J, with 24 bases in the middle. This CDR3 comprises 18 residues. As DNA, the CDR3 is TGTGCCAGCAGCCAAGAATTTTTTGGCGCCGGCAGCTCAAATGAAGCTTTCTTT. Translating gives CASSQEFFGAGSSNEAFF.

This clonotype showed up many times. The rearrangement uses TRBV7-2 and TRBJ2-7; weak D call: TRBD2 (6 bases). V gave up 4 bases and J gave up 2 bases, with 18 bases separating them. Germline V gene lookup returns CDR1 SGHTA and CDR2 FQGNSA. The CDR3 runs to 16 residues. CDR3 in DNA: TGTGCCAGCAGCTCCATGACTGCCGGAGGGGCCTACGAGCAGTACTTC. Translation gives CASSSMTAGGAYEQYF.

Ten or more counts support this clonotype. The chain couples TRBV28 to TRBJ2-7; tentatively, D is TRBD2 (6 bases). The CDR3 length is 16 residues. Per the germline V gene, CDR1 is MDHEN and CDR2 is SYDVKM. The ends were cut back, 2 bases at V and 1 base at J, with 15 bases in the middle. This CDR3 reads CASSLAGGIRSYEQYF. The CDR3 bases are TGTGCCAGCAGTTTAGCCGGCGGGATCAGGTCCTACGAGCAGTACTTC.

This clonotype has a count of ten or more. The V call is TRBV5-8, the J call TRBJ2-5; TRBD1 or TRBD2 may be the D gene (5 bases each). Germline V gene lookup returns CDR1 SGHTS and CDR2 YDEGEE. Trimming removed 7 bases at V and 2 bases at J, with 15 bases between. This CDR3 has 14 amino acids. The CDR3 DNA follows: TGTGCCAGCGGCCTCCGGGACCATCAAGAGACCCAGTACTTC. Translated: CASGLRDHQETQYF. Based on the CDR3 plus reference TRBV5-8 and TRBJ2-5, the full variable domain is EAGVTQSPTHLIKTRGQQATLRCSPISGHTSVYWYQQALGLGLQFLLWYDEGEERNRGNFPPRFSGRQFPNYSSELNVNALELEDSALYLCASGLRDHQETQYFGPGTRLLVL.

The chain couples TRBV24-1 to TRBJ1-2; 7 bases agree with TRBD1. V dropped 4 bases and J dropped 7; count of bases not matched to a gene: 2. This CDR3 has 12 amino acids. Germline-derived CDR1 and CDR2 are KGHDR and SFDVKD. The CDR3 is CATSEQGFGYTF. The CDR3 coding sequence is TGTGCCACCAGTGAACAGGGGTTTGGCTACACCTTC.

The V gene is TRBV30, the J gene TRBJ1-3; D not resolved. Trimming took off 0 bases at V and 4 bases at J, with 7 bases between the two ends. This CDR3 spans 13 amino acids. From germline, CDR1 is GTSNPN and CDR2 SVGIG (reference sequence). The CDR3 sequence: CAWSVSYGNTIYF. CDR3 coding DNA: TGTGCCTGGAGTGTCAGTTACGGAAACACCATATATTTT.

The table lists this clonotype with many counts. The CDR3 loop reads CASSLIRRLAGERLYEQYF. CDR3 sequence (DNA): TGTGCCAGCAGCTTAATTAGGAGACTAGCGGGAGAACGACTCTACGAGCAGTACTTC. V usage is TRBV11-2 and J usage is TRBJ2-7; 12 nucleotides agree with TRBD2. CDR3 length: 19 residues. The V segment lost 2 bases and the J segment 3 bases; nucleotides outside the gene matches: 14. Looked up from germline, CDR1 is SGHAT and CDR2 is FQNNGV.

There are many counts of this clonotype. This chain connects TRBV12-3 or TRBV12-4 to TRBJ1-5; D unclear. Trimming pared 6 bases from V and 3 bases from J, leaving 9 bases between. CDR3 length equals 13 residues. DNA of the CDR3: TGTGCCAGCAGCCTCGAACTCAATCAGCCCCAGCATTTT. This encodes CASSLELNQPQHF.

In its sample, this clonotype was seen many times. The gene calls are TRBV7-2 and TRBJ2-5; 9 bases line up with TRBD1. The germline V gene encodes CDR1 SGHTA and CDR2 FQGNSA. This CDR3 region has 17 residues. V shed 2 bases and J 9 bases; nucleotides not matched to a gene: 16. The CDR3 protein is CASSLPGQGSAPRPQYF. CDR3 sequence (DNA): TGTGCCAGCAGCTTACCAGGACAGGGGTCTGCCCCGAGGCCCCAGTACTTC.

This chain joins TRBV19 and TRBJ1-1; D is ambiguous. The V end was cut by 5 bases, the J end by 2 bases, with 9 bases between. The CDR3 contains 13 residues. Germline CDR1 is LNHDA and CDR2 is SQIVND (reference sequence). The CDR3 DNA reads TGTGCCAGTAGTTATGCGGTAAACACTGAAGCTTTCTTT. It yields the protein CASSYAVNTEAFF.

This clonotype showed up many times. The rearrangement joins TRBV28 to TRBJ2-7, with a possible D match to TRBD2 (6 bases). Germline assignment: CDR1 MDHEN and CDR2 SYDVKM. Trimming stripped 6 bases from V and 5 bases from J, with 17 bases between. The CDR3 contains 14 residues. The DNA for the CDR3 is TGTGCCAGCAGACCTCGAATTACGGGGGACGAGCAGTACTTC. It yields the protein CASRPRITGDEQYF.

V and J are TRBV4-2 and TRBJ2-1; 14 nucleotides align to TRBD2. The CDR3 covers 18 residues. Germline lookup yields CDR1 LGHNA and CDR2 YNFKEQ. J was trimmed by 4 bases and V by 2 bases; bases with no gene match: 7. The CDR3 sequence: CASSQRGRLAGGYNEQFF. For the CDR3, the DNA is TGTGCCAGCAGCCAAAGGGGAAGACTAGCGGGAGGGTACAATGAGCAGTTCTTC.